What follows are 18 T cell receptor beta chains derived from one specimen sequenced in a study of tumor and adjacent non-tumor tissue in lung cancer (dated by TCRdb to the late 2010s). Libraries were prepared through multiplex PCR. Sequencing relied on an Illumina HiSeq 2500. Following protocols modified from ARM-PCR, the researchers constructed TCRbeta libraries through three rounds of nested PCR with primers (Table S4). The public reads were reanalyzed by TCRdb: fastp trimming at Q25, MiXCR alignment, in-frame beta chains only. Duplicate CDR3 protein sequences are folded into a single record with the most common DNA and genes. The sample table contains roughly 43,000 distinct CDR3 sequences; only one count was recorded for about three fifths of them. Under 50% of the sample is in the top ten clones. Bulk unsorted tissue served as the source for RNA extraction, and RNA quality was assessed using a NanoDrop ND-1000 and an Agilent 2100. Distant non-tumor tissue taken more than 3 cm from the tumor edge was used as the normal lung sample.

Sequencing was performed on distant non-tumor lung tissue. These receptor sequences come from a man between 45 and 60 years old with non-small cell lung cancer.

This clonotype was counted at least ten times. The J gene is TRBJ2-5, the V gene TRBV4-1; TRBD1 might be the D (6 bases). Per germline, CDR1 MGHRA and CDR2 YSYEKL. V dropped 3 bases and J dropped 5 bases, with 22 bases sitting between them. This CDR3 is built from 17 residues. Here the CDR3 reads CASSQEGQTRNGETQYF. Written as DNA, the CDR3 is TGCGCCAGCAGCCAGGAAGGACAGACCAGAAATGGGGAGACCCAGTACTTC.

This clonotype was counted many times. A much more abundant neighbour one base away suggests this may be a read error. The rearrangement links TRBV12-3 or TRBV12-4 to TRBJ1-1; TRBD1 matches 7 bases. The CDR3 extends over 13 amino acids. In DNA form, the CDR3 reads TGTGCCAGCAGTAAGACAGGGAACACTAAAGCTTTCTTT. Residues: CASSKTGNTKAFF.

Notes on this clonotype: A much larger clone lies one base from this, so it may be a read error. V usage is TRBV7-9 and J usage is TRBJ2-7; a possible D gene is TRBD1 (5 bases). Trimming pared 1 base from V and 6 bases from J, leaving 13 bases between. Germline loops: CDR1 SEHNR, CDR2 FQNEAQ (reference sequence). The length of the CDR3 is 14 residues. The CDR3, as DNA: TGTGCCAGCAGCTTAGGGCAGGGTTCCAGCGAGCAGTACTTC. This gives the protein CASSLGQGSSEQYF. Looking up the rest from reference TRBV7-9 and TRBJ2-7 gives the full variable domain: DTGVSQNPRHKITKRGQNVTFRCDPISEHNRLYWYRQTLGQGPEFLTYFQNEAQLEKSRLLSDRFSAERPKGSFSTLEIQRTEQGDSAMYLCASSLGQGSSEQYFGPGTRLTVT.

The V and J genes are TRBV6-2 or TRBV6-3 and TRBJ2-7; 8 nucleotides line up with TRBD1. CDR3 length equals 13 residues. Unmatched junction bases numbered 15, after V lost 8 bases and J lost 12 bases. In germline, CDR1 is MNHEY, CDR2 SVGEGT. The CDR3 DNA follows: TGTGCCAGCGGACAGGGTTACTCCTACGAGAGGTACTTC. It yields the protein CASGQGYSYERYF.

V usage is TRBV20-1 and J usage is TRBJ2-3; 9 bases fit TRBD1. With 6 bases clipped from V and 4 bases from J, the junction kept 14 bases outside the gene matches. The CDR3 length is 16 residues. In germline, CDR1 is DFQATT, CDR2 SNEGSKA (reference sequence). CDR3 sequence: CSARPQGAAFSDTQYF. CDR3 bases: TGCAGTGCCAGGCCACAGGGGGCGGCCTTTTCAGATACGCAGTATTTT.

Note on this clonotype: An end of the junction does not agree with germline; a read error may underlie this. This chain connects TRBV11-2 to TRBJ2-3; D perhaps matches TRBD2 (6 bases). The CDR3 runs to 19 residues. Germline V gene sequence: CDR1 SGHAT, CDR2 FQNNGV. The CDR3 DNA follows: TGTGCCTGCAGCTTATCTAGTGCGACGGGAGTACGAGGCATAGATACGCAGTATTTT. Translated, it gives CACSLSSATGVRGIDTQYF. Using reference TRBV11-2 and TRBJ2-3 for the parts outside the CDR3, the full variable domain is EAGVAQSPRYKIIEKRQSVAFWCNPISGHATLYWYQQILGQGPKLLIQFQNNGVVDDSQLPKDRFSAERLKGVDSTLKIQPAKLEDSAVYLCACSLSSATGVRGIDTQYFGPGTRLTVL.

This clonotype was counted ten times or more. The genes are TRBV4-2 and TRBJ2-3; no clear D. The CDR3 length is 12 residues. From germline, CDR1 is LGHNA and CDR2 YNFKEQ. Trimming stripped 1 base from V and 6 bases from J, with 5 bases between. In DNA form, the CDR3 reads TGTGCCAGCAGCCAAGGCGTGGATACGCAGTATTTT. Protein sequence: CASSQGVDTQYF.

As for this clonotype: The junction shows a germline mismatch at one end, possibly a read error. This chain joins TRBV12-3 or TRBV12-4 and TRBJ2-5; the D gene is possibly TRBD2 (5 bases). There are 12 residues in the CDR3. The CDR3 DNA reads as TGTGCTAGCAGACAAGGTTGGGAGATCCAGTACTTC. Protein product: CASRQGWEIQYF.

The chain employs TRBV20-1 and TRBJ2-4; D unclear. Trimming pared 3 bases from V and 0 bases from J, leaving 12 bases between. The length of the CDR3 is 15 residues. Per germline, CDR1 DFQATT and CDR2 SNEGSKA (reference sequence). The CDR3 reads CSASGGILAKNIQYF. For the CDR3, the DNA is TGCAGTGCTAGTGGTGGGATCCTAGCCAAAAACATTCAGTACTTC.

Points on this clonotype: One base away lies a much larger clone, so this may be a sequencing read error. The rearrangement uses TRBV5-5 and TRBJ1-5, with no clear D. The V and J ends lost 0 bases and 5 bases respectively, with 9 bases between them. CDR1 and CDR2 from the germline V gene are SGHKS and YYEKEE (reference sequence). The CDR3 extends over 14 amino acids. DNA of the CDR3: TGTGCCAGCAGCTTGGATACGGCGGATCAGCCCCAGCATTTT. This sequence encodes CASSLDTADQPQHF.

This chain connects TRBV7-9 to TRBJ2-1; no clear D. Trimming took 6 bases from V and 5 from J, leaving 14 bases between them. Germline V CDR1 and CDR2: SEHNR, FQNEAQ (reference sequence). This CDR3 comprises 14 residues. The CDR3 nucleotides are TGTGCCAGCAGTCCGTTAGTTGGGGACAATGAGCAGTTCTTC. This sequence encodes CASSPLVGDNEQFF.

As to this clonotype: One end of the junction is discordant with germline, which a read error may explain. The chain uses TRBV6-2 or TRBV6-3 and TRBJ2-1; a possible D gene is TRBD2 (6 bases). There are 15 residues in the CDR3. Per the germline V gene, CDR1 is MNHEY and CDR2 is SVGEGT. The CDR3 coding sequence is TGTGTCAGCACTTACTGTGGGGGGACGGTGAATGAGCAGTTCTTC. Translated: CVSTYCGGTVNEQFF.

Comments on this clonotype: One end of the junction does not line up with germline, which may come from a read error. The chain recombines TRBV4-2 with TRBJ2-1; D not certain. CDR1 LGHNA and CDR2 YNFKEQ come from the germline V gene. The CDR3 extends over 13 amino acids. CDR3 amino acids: CASSQWVSPHQFF. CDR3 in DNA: TGTGCTAGCAGCCAATGGGTAAGCCCCCATCAGTTCTTC.

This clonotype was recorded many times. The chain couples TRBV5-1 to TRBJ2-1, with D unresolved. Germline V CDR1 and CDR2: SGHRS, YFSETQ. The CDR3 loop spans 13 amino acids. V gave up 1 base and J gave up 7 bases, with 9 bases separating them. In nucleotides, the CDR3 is TGCGCCAGCAGCTTGAATAGCAATAATGAGCAGTTCTTC. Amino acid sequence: CASSLNSNNEQFF.

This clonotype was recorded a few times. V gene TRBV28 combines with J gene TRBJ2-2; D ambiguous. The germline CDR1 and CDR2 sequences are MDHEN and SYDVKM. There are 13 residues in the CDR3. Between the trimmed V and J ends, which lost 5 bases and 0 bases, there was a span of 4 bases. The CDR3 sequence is CASSASNTGELFF. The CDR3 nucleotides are TGTGCCAGCAGTGCGTCGAACACCGGGGAGCTGTTTTTT.

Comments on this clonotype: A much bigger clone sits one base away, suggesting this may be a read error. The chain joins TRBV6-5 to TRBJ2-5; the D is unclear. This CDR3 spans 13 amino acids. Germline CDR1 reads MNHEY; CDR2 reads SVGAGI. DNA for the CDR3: TGTGTCAGCACCCCTCAGCCCCAAGAGACCCAGTACTTC. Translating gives CVSTPQPQETQYF.

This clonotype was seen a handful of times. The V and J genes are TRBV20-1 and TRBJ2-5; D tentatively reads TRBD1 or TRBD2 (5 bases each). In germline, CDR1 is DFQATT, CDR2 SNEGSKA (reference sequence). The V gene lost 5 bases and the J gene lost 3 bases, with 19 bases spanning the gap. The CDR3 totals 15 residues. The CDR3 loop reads CSAPESRGVEETQYF. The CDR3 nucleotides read TGCAGTGCTCCAGAGAGTAGGGGAGTGGAAGAGACCCAGTACTTC.

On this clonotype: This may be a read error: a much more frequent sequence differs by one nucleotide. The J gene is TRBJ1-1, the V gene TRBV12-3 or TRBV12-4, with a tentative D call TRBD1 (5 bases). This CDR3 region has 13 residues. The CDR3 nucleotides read TGTGTCAGCACCTTACAGGAATACACTGAAGCTTTCTTT. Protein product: CVSTLQEYTEAFF.